These 21 T cell receptor beta chains came from one sample sequenced in a study of vaccination and CD4 T cells after COVID-19. Sample treatment: 10-day PBMC culture with coronavirus spike peptide pools or control peptides (ViraFEST assay). Sequenced with the Oncomine TCR Beta short-read assay was DNA taken from cultured CD4+ T cells. TCRdb re-called the PCR reads through MiXCR, storing one row per CDR3 protein. The table lists 15,000 to 20,000 distinct CDR3 sequences, over 30% of them singletons, with around 8% in the top ten. These receptors' targets are unknown. Sequencing was performed on CD4+ T cells from blood, cultured in vitro. The receptor source for this set is a human donor who had recovered from COVID-19.

The sample holds a few counts of this clonotype. V gene TRBV2 combines with J gene TRBJ2-6; D not certain. CDR1 is SNHLY and CDR2 is FYNNEI in the germline V gene. The CDR3 sequence is 13 residues long. Trimming took 5 bases from V and 1 from J, leaving 3 bases between them. The CDR3 DNA is TGTGCCAGCAGTACATCTGGGGCCAACGTCCTGACTTTC. It is translated as CASSTSGANVLTF.

The V call is TRBV6-1, the J call TRBJ1-5, with no clear D. The CDR3 extends over 13 amino acids. V gave up 7 bases and J gave up 0 bases, with 7 bases separating them. Germline V gene data show CDR1 as MNHNS and CDR2 as SASEGT. The CDR3 reads CASTENSNQPQHF. In DNA form, the CDR3 reads TGTGCCAGCACCGAGAATAGCAATCAGCCCCAGCATTTT.

The V gene is TRBV28, the J gene TRBJ2-7, with 14 bases matching TRBD2. Germline values: CDR1 MDHEN, CDR2 SYDVKM. With 5 bases clipped from V and 9 bases from J, the junction kept 12 bases outside the gene matches. This CDR3 comprises 16 residues. The CDR3 region is CASSLGTSGRYGLQYF. CDR3 sequence (DNA): TGTGCCAGCAGTCTGGGGACTAGCGGGAGATATGGCTTGCAGTACTTC.

This clonotype was seen only a few times. This chain uses TRBV20-1 with TRBJ1-1, with D possibly matching TRBD1 (6 bases). The germline V gene encodes CDR1 DFQATT and CDR2 SNEGSKA (reference sequence). Trimming cost V 0 bases and J 2 bases, with 10 bases left between them. CDR3 size: 14 residues. The DNA of the CDR3 is TGCAGTGCTAGAGATGGACAGATCAACACTGAAGCTTTCTTT. It specifies CSARDGQINTEAFF.

This clonotype has a handful of counts. This chain joins TRBV20-1 and TRBJ2-4; tentative D call: TRBD2 (7 bases). Germline lookup yields CDR1 DFQATT and CDR2 SNEGSKA (reference sequence). The CDR3 loop spans 13 amino acids. The V end lost 5 bases, the J end lost 6 bases, and 14 bases lay between the germline ends. CDR3 sequence: CSAEGGGGNIQYF. In nucleotides, the CDR3 is TGCAGTGCTGAAGGAGGGGGGGGAAACATTCAGTACTTC.

The V and J genes are TRBV6-2 or TRBV6-3 and TRBJ2-1, with 10 bases that match TRBD2. The CDR3 extends over 16 amino acids. V gave up 6 bases and J gave up 5 bases; unmatched junction bases: 10. CDR1 and CDR2 (germline): MNHEY, SVGEGT. The CDR3 sequence: CASRQTGTSENNEQFF. The CDR3 DNA is TGTGCCAGCAGACAGACCGGGACTAGCGAGAACAATGAGCAGTTCTTC.

This clonotype was seen a handful of times. The chain joins TRBV27 to TRBJ1-1, with TRBD1 matching over 7 bases. From germline, CDR1 is MNHEY and CDR2 SMNVEV (reference sequence). The CDR3 sequence is 15 residues long. Trimming removed 5 bases from V and 1 base from J; junction bases left unmatched: 7. Here the CDR3 reads CASSPLYRGNTEAFF. As DNA, the CDR3 is TGTGCCAGCAGTCCCCTATACAGGGGGAACACTGAAGCTTTCTTT.

This clonotype was observed a few times. The chain links TRBV4-3 to TRBJ1-2; D might be TRBD1 (6 bases). Per the germline V gene, CDR1 is LGHNA and CDR2 is YSLEER. The length of the CDR3 is 13 residues. V shed 1 base and J shed 6 bases, with 9 bases lying between them. Written as DNA, the CDR3 is TGCGCCAGCAGCCAAGGACGGACAGATGGCTACACCTTC. Translated: CASSQGRTDGYTF.

This clonotype has more than one count but fewer than ten. The V and J genes are TRBV7-8 and TRBJ2-3; D is unclear. Trimming stripped 2 bases from V and 4 bases from J, with 10 bases between. Germline lookup yields CDR1 SGHVS and CDR2 FQNEAQ. The CDR3 sequence is 14 residues long. Here the CDR3 reads CASSLLGRADTQYF. CDR3 nucleotides: TGTGCCAGCAGCTTATTAGGTCGGGCAGATACGCAGTATTTT.

The V and J genes are TRBV7-2 and TRBJ2-1; 7 bases are shared with TRBD2. Germline V CDR1 and CDR2: SGHTA, FQGNSA. The CDR3 is made up of 16 amino acids. The V segment lost 1 base and the J segment 3 bases; nucleotides outside the gene matches: 6. CDR3 nucleotides: TGTGCCAGCAGCTTAGTGGCTAGCGGAGGCTACAATGAGCAGTTCTTC. This codes for CASSLVASGGYNEQFF.

V usage is TRBV20-1 and J usage is TRBJ2-7, with D possibly TRBD2 on 5 matching bases. V was shortened by 0 bases and J by 3 bases, with 18 bases between the two germline ends. The germline V gene has CDR1 DFQATT and CDR2 SNEGSKA (reference sequence). This CDR3 is 16 amino acids long. The CDR3 nucleotides are TGCAGTGCTAGAGATCTGAGAGGAGGTAGGGACTACGAGCAGTACTTC. It specifies CSARDLRGGRDYEQYF.

This clonotype was seen only a few times. The chain has TRBV11-2 and TRBJ2-5; D may match TRBD1 or TRBD2 (5 bases each). Germline V CDR1 and CDR2: SGHAT, FQNNGV. This CDR3 is 13 amino acids long. The ends were cut back, 4 bases at V and 5 bases at J, with 11 bases in the middle. CDR3 bases: TGTGCCAGCAGCTGGGACCCGGGGGAGACCCAGTACTTC. Translated: CASSWDPGETQYF.

The sample holds a few counts of this clonotype. This rearrangement joins TRBV11-2 to TRBJ2-3; 8 bases are shared with TRBD2. Germline V CDR1 and CDR2: SGHAT, FQNNGV. V lost 5 bases and J lost 6; bases outside the gene matches: 10. This CDR3 spans 15 amino acids. CDR3 DNA: TGTGCCAGCAGCAACTTCCGGGAGGGCCTCGATACGCAGTATTTT. As protein: CASSNFREGLDTQYF. Filled out from reference TRBV11-2 and TRBJ2-3, the complete variable domain reads EAGVAQSPRYKIIEKRQSVAFWCNPISGHATLYWYQQILGQGPKLLIQFQNNGVVDDSQLPKDRFSAERLKGVDSTLKIQPAKLEDSAVYLCASSNFREGLDTQYFGPGTRLTVL.

V gene TRBV20-1 combines with J gene TRBJ2-7; D gene ambiguous. The ends were cut back, 3 bases at V and 4 bases at J, with 19 bases in the middle. CDR3 length: 15 amino acids. Germline CDR1 is DFQATT and CDR2 is SNEGSKA (reference sequence). CDR3 sequence (DNA): TGCAGTGCTAGCAATCCCCAGTTCGGTCGGTACGAGCAGTACTTC. Residues: CSASNPQFGRYEQYF.

J is TRBJ2-1 and V is TRBV2, with D tentatively TRBD2 (5 bases). Germline V gives CDR1 SNHLY, CDR2 FYNNEI. V was clipped by 8 bases and J by 0 bases, with 20 bases between them. The CDR3 totals 17 residues. The CDR3 sequence is CASQNTLAFSSYNEQFF. CDR3 DNA sequence: TGTGCCAGCCAAAATACCCTAGCTTTTAGCTCCTACAATGAGCAGTTCTTC.

This clonotype was observed a handful of times. The chain uses TRBV25-1 and TRBJ2-7; no firm D call. V dropped 6 bases and J dropped 5 bases, with 14 bases sitting between them. Germline V gene lookup returns CDR1 MGHDK and CDR2 SYGVNS. This CDR3 region has 13 residues. Written as DNA, the CDR3 is TGTGCCAGCAGCGTAACGGGCACCCACGAGCAGTACTTC. Its protein is CASSVTGTHEQYF.

The chain recombines TRBV9 with TRBJ2-5; D is undetermined. This CDR3 is built from 13 residues. The germline V gene has CDR1 SGDLS and CDR2 YYNGEE. The V end was cut by 1 base, the J end by 5 bases, with 9 bases between. CDR3: CASSVSPQETQYF. For the CDR3, the DNA is TGTGCCAGCAGCGTATCTCCTCAGGAGACCCAGTACTTC.

This clonotype showed up just a few times. The V call is TRBV20-1, the J call TRBJ2-7; 11 bases map to TRBD1. This CDR3 contains 14 residues. CDR1 is DFQATT and CDR2 is SNEGSKA in the germline V gene (reference sequence). The V segment lost 6 bases and the J segment 2 bases; nucleotides outside the gene matches: 6. As DNA, the CDR3 is TGCAGTGCCAACCCGGGACAGGGGGCCTACGAGCAGTACTTC. It specifies CSANPGQGAYEQYF.

This clonotype occurred a few times. CDR3 DNA: TGTGCCAGCAGCCCGTCAGGGGCTCGGTATGGCTACACCTTC. This encodes CASSPSGARYGYTF. The rearrangement uses TRBV7-9 and TRBJ1-2; D is possibly TRBD1 (6 bases). The CDR3 is 14 amino acids. Germline lookup yields CDR1 SEHNR and CDR2 FQNEAQ (reference sequence). The ends were cut back, 5 bases at V and 5 bases at J, with 15 bases in the middle.

The chain has TRBV6-5 and TRBJ2-3; 9 nucleotides match TRBD2. The CDR3 is 17 residues long. The V and J ends lost 1 base and 0 bases, in that order; junction bases with no gene match: 5. From germline, CDR1 is MNHEY and CDR2 SVGAGI. CDR3 DNA sequence: TGTGCCAGCAGTTACTTTAGCGGGAGATTTAGCACAGATACGCAGTATTTT. This gives the protein CASSYFSGRFSTDTQYF.

The rearrangement uses TRBV25-1 and TRBJ1-3; D remains unclear. The CDR3 totals 14 residues. V was trimmed by 0 bases and J by 2 bases, leaving 5 bases between them. Germline V gene sequence: CDR1 MGHDK, CDR2 SYGVNS. CDR3 sequence reads: CASSEYRAGNTIYF. The CDR3 DNA sequence: TGTGCCAGCAGTGAATACCGGGCTGGAAACACCATATATTTT.